This T cell receptor (beta chain) was retrieved from a study of blood T cell repertoires in COVID-19. Patients from Seattle were sampled longitudinally, starting during active infection. Between the trimmed V and J ends, which lost 0 bases and 0 bases, there was a span of 7 bases. The CDR3 has 15 residues. Per the germline V gene, CDR1 is SGHRS and CDR2 is YFSETQ. Clones were sequenced by immunoSEQ multiplex PCR, and TCRdb holds only the in-frame ones, with some missing. The sample yields hundreds of thousands of clones, approximately 80% seen once. A remark on this clone: The same CDR3 arises from other DNA sequences in this sample as well.

The receptor comes from a woman of 80 years or more with COVID-19, enrolled during active disease. The chain is built from TRBV5-1 and TRBJ2-1; D is uncertain. What was sequenced was peripheral blood. CDR3: CASSLDSSSYNEQFF. CDR3 nucleotide sequence: TGCGCCAGCAGCTTGGATTCCTCCTCCTACAATGAGCAGTTCTTC.